This TCR beta chain was identified in a study of T cell changes during pregnancy in multiple sclerosis (dated by TCRdb to between 2017 and 2020). Background on the whole study: In women with multiple sclerosis, the researchers looked at how the T cell repertoire shifted as pregnancy progressed.

Library generation was performed with the immunoSEQ multiplex PCR assay. The table was pulled from immuneACCESS by TCRdb, which kept in-frame rearrangements only. Such tables lose some clones; where checked, under half of the loss comes from unresolved V genes, and the rest has no known cause. The sample table contains tens of thousands of clones; only one count was recorded for 89% of them. The ten largest make up 6% to 8% of the sample. Concerning this clone itself: Its target antigen remains unknown. No base quality information exists; no much larger clone differs at one position.

The starting material was CD8+ T cells from peripheral blood mononuclear cells, obtained in the second trimester of pregnancy. The receptor comes from a female donor with multiple sclerosis, enrolled in a pregnancy study.

The CDR3: CAISEQKLDAGELFF. The nucleotide sequence is TGTGCCATCAGTGAACAGAAACTTGATGCCGGGGAGCTGTTTTTT. The rearrangement joined TRBV10-3 to TRBJ2-2; the D segment cannot be called with confidence. Looking up the germline V gene yields CDR1 ENHRY and CDR2 SYGVKD. V was cut back by 3 bases and J by 6 bases, leaving a gap of 14 bases between them. The CDR3 has 15 amino acids, counting the end cysteine and phenylalanine. CDR3 DNA only is kept here, 45 bases in frame from base 1.